These 13 T cell receptor beta chains were sequenced from one sample in a study of shared T cell receptors in the human thymus. The data were produced by immunoSEQ multiplex PCR, yet TCRdb's version contains in-frame clones alone and is incomplete. The sample lists roughly 660,000 clones; roughly 90% were seen once. These same records also appear under a second study, on human thymus T cells.

The specimen was thymocytes. These receptors originate from a boy younger than two with a congenital heart defect.

The chain employs TRBV7-9 and TRBJ2-7; 10 bases agree with TRBD2. The ends lost 5 bases at V and 2 bases at J; junction bases unmatched: 6. The CDR3 totals 15 residues. Germline values: CDR1 SEHNR, CDR2 FQNEAQ (reference sequence). In nucleotides, the CDR3 is TGTGCCAGCAGCCGGAGACTAGCGGGTCCCTACGAGCAGTACTTC. Translated, it gives CASSRRLAGPYEQYF.

The chain couples TRBV9 to TRBJ2-3; a weak D match, TRBD2 (6 bases). Germline assignment: CDR1 SGDLS and CDR2 YYNGEE. Trimming removed 7 bases from V and 2 bases from J, with 8 bases in between. The CDR3 spans 12 residues. For the CDR3, the DNA is TGTGCCAGCCGGGACTCCACAGATACGCAGTATTTT. It specifies CASRDSTDTQYF.

This clone appeared once. The chain couples TRBV29-1 to TRBJ1-1, with D hard to call. Trimming removed 4 bases at V and 0 bases at J, with 24 bases between. The germline V gene encodes CDR1 SQVTM and CDR2 ANQGSEA. There are 18 residues in the CDR3. In DNA, the CDR3 is TGCAGCGTTGGCCCGACGCGGAATGGCCCCTTGGTGAACACTGAAGCTTTCTTT. Amino acid sequence: CSVGPTRNGPLVNTEAFF.

This clone was recorded a few times. The J gene is TRBJ2-5, the V gene TRBV15; TRBD1 might be the D (5 bases). The germline V gene has CDR1 LNHNV and CDR2 YYDKDF (reference sequence). Trimming pared 1 base from V and 2 bases from J, leaving 5 bases between. The CDR3 has 13 amino acids. The chain's CDR3 is CATSRGQQETQYF. CDR3 in DNA: TGTGCCACCAGCAGAGGACAGCAAGAGACCCAGTACTTC.

The chain joins TRBV11-2 to TRBJ2-2; a weak D match, TRBD1 (5 bases). V dropped 1 base and J dropped 4 bases, with 13 bases sitting between them. CDR3 length: 16 amino acids. In germline, CDR1 is SGHAT, CDR2 FQNNGV. The CDR3 DNA sequence: TGTGCCAGCAGCTTAGCTTACAGGCAACTCACCGGGGAGCTGTTTTTT. Its protein is CASSLAYRQLTGELFF.

The J gene is TRBJ2-5, the V gene TRBV28; the D is unclear. Trimming cost V 5 bases and J 1 base, with 11 bases left between them. The CDR3 has 14 residues. The germline gives CDR1 MDHEN, CDR2 SYDVKM. CDR3 sequence: CASSPTTLQETQYF. In nucleotides, the CDR3 is TGTGCCAGCAGTCCAACAACCCTCCAAGAGACCCAGTACTTC.

The V gene is TRBV4-1, the J gene TRBJ2-2; 7 positions match TRBD2. The CDR3 extends over 16 amino acids. CDR1 and CDR2 (germline): MGHRA, YSYEKL. V lost 4 bases, J lost 0 bases, and 5 bases stayed unmatched. CDR3 coding DNA: TGCGCCAGCAGCCCTTGGGAGGGCCCGAACACCGGGGAGCTGTTTTTT. Translating gives CASSPWEGPNTGELFF.

The gene calls are TRBV2 and TRBJ2-1; the D gene is possibly TRBD1 (6 bases). The CDR3 contains 17 residues. The germline V gene has CDR1 SNHLY and CDR2 FYNNEI. V dropped 0 bases and J dropped 0 bases, with 12 bases sitting between them. The DNA for the CDR3 is TGTGCCAGCAGTGAAGCGGGGGCGGCGAGCTCCTACAATGAGCAGTTCTTC. Its protein product is CASSEAGAASSYNEQFF.

V gene TRBV7-9 combines with J gene TRBJ2-2; unclear D gene. Trimming stripped 1 base from V and 6 bases from J, with 6 bases between. In germline, CDR1 is SEHNR, CDR2 FQNEAQ (reference sequence). The CDR3 runs to 13 residues. CDR3 coding DNA: TGTGCCAGCAGCTTAGGCGAGCCCGGGGAGCTGTTTTTT. This sequence encodes CASSLGEPGELFF.

The V gene is TRBV7-2, the J gene TRBJ2-1, with D perhaps matching TRBD2 (5 bases). Trimming took 2 bases from V and 1 from J, leaving 6 bases between them. Germline CDR1 reads SGHTA; CDR2 reads FQGNSA. This CDR3 has 14 residues. The CDR3 region is CASSLRTSYNEQFF. DNA of the CDR3: TGTGCCAGCAGCTTACGGACTTCCTACAATGAGCAGTTCTTC. Combining the CDR3 with reference TRBV7-2 and TRBJ2-1 gives the whole variable domain GAGVSQSPSNKVTEKGKDVELRCDPISGHTALYWYRQSLGQGLEFLIYFQGNSAPDKSGLPSDRFSAERTGGSVSTLTIQRTQQEDSAVYLCASSLRTSYNEQFFGPGTRLTVL.

This sequence joins TRBV27 and TRBJ2-7; 12 bases fit TRBD2. The CDR3 spans 15 residues. Per the germline V gene, CDR1 is MNHEY and CDR2 is SMNVEV (reference sequence). V shed 7 bases, J shed 0 bases, and the junction held 4 bases outside the gene matches. CDR3 nucleotides: TGTGCCAGCAAGACTAGCGGGGGTGCCTCCTACGAGCAGTACTTC. Translation gives CASKTSGGASYEQYF.

This rearrangement joins TRBV4-2 to TRBJ2-3; TRBD1 matches 7 bases. Losses at the gene ends were 0 bases for V and 1 base for J; bases not matched to a gene: 4. The germline V gene has CDR1 LGHNA and CDR2 YNFKEQ. The CDR3 totals 16 residues. The DNA of the CDR3 is TGTGCCAGCAGCCAAGAAGTAGGGGGCGGCACAGATACGCAGTATTTT. Translated: CASSQEVGGGTDTQYF.

The rearrangement links TRBV4-2 to TRBJ2-1; 9 nucleotides align to TRBD2. J was trimmed by 5 bases and V by 0 bases; bases with no gene match: 11. Germline loops: CDR1 LGHNA, CDR2 YNFKEQ. CDR3 length: 18 amino acids. CDR3 amino acids: CASSQDQVRLAGNNEQFF. Here the CDR3 DNA reads TGTGCCAGCAGCCAAGATCAAGTTCGTCTAGCGGGGAACAATGAGCAGTTCTTC.